This T cell receptor beta chain was identified during a study of tumor-infiltrating lymphocytes in primary liver carcinoma. Study details: The neoplasms were of stage T1-T3 N0M0, with dimensions of 4.2 to 10 cm across. Each of the samples returned roughly 3.65 to 7.13 million productive TCRbeta reads (a yield similar across tissue types).

Overall study findings and caveats: Overlap in tumor-adjacent and tumor-blood pairs fell below that of tumor region pairs.

Germline V gene lookup returns CDR1 SGHAT and CDR2 FQDESV (reference sequence). The CDR3 extends over 15 amino acids. With a constant-region primer, TCR beta cDNA was made from about 0.55 ug of total RNA. For TCR beta, libraries were produced by three nested multiplex PCR rounds using slightly modified ARM-PCR. TRBV1-TRBV30 forward primers paired with a C-beta reverse primer were used in the first two PCR rounds, which ran approximately 10 cycles each. TCRdb recomputed calls from the multiplex PCR reads with MiXCR, one row per CDR3 protein. In the table there are 310,000 or so distinct CDR3 sequences, 50% to 60% of which are singletons. A note on this clonotype: Its antigen is not known. A read error may produce the germline difference seen at one junction end.

Alongside blood RNA obtained from unsorted whole blood, germline DNA was also extracted. This chain uses TRBV11-1 with TRBJ2-7, with D possibly TRBD2 on 7 matching bases. The specimen sequenced was peripheral blood. The TCR comes from a woman aged 25 to 39 with primary liver carcinoma and hepatitis B virus infection. CDR3 DNA sequence: TGTGCTAGCATTACTCGGGGGGCCTCCCCCTACGAGCAGTACTTC. This gives the protein CASITRGASPYEQYF. Complete variable domain (other parts from reference TRBV11-1 and TRBJ2-7): EAEVAQSPRYKITEKSQAVAFWCDPISGHATLYWYRQILGQGPELLVQFQDESVVDDSQLPKDRFSAERLKGVDSTLKIQPAELGDSAMYLCASITRGASPYEQYFGPGTRLTVT.